This T cell receptor (beta chain) was obtained from a study of T cell responses to AZD1222 COVID-19 vaccine. Study-wide results and limits: Donors in the cohort were predominantly white British and more often female, and clonal diversity was possibly underestimated. Distributed over spike, vaccine-associated CD4 TCRs predominated at 160-218 and 743-854.

Only a few counts were recorded for this clone. What it recognizes is unknown. Trimming cost V 0 bases and J 7 bases, with 13 bases left between them. CDR1 PRHDT and CDR2 FYEKMQ come from the germline V gene (reference sequence). There are 16 residues in the CDR3. The repertoire was sequenced with immunoSEQ multiplex PCR; TCRdb's copy has only in-frame clones and lacks some. The sample has some 150,000 clones; approximately 95% are singletons. The sequencing used peripheral blood, collected on day 0 of MenACWY control vaccination. The rearrangement links TRBV13 to TRBJ1-6; tentatively, D is TRBD1 (6 bases). The sequence derives from an adult in good health. This CDR3 is CASSLGRVRGNSPLHF. The CDR3 region has the DNA TGTGCCAGCAGCTTAGGCAGAGTCAGGGGAAATTCACCCCTCCACTTT.